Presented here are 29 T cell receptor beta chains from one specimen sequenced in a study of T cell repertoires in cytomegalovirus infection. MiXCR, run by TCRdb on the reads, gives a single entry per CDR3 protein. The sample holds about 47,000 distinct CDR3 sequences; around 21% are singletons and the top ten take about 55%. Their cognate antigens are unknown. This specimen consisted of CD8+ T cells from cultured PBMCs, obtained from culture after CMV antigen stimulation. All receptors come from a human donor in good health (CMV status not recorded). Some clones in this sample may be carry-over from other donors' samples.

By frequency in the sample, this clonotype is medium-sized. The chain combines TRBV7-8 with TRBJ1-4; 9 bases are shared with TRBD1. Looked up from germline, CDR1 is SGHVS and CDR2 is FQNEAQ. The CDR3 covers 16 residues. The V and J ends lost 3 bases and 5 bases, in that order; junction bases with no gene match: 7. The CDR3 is CASSLGQGEWNEKLFF. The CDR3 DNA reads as TGTGCCAGCAGCTTGGGACAGGGTGAATGGAATGAAAAACTGTTTTTT.

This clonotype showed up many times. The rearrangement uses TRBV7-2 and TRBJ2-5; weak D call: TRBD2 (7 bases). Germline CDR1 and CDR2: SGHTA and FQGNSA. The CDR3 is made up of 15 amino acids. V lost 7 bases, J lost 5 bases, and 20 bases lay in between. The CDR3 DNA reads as TGTGCCAGCACCTGGAGAGGGGGGGGGGGTGAGACCCAGTACTTC. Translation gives CASTWRGGGGETQYF.

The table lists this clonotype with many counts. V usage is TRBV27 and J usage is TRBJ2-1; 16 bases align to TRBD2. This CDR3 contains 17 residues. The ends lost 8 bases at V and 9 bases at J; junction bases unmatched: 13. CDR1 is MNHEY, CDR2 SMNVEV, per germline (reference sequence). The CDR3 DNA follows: TGTGCCAGCTCCTCACCGGGACTAGCGGGAGGGGTCGGTGAGCAGTTCTTC. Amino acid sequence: CASSSPGLAGGVGEQFF.

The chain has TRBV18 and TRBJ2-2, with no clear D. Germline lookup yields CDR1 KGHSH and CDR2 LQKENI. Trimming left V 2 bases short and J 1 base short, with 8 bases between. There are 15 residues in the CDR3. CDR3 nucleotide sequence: TGTGCCAGCTCACCAAGTAAGGAGAACACCGGGGAGCTGTTTTTT. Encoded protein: CASSPSKENTGELFF.

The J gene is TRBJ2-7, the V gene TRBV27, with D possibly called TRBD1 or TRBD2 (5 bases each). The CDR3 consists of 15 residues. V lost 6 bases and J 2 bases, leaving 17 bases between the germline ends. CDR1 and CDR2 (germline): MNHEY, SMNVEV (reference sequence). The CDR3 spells CASRALGDGTYEQYF. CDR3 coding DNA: TGTGCCAGCAGAGCATTGGGGGACGGAACCTACGAGCAGTACTTC.

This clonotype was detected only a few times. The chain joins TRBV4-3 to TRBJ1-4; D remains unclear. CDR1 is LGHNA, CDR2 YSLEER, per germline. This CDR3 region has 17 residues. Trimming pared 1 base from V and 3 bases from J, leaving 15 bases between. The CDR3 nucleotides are TGCGCCAGCAGCCAAGTTCCGGTCGGGGATGCTAATGAAAAACTGTTTTTT. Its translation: CASSQVPVGDANEKLFF.

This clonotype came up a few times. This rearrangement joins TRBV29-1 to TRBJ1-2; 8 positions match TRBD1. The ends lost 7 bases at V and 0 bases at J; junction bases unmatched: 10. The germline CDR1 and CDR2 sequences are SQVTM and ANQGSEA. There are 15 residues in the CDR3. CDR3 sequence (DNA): TGCAGCGCTATGACAGGGGTGGATGCTAACTATGGCTACACCTTC. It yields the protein CSAMTGVDANYGYTF.

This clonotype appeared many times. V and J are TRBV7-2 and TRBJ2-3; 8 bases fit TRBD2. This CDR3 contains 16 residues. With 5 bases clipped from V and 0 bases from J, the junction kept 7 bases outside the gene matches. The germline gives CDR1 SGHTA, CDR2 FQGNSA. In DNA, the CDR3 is TGTGCCAGCAGCGGATGGCGGGAGGTGAGCACAGATACGCAGTATTTT. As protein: CASSGWREVSTDTQYF.

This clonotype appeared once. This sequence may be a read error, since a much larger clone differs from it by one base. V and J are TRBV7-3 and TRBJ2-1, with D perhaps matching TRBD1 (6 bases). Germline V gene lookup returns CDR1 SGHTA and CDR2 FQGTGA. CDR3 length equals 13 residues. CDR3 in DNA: TGTACCAGCAGCTTTCAGGGGCGAAGGGAGCAGTTCTTC. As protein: CTSSFQGRREQFF.

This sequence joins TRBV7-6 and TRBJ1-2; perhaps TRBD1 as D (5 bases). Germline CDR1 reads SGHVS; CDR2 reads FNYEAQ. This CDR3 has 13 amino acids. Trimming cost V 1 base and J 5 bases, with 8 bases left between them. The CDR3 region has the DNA TGTGCCAGCAGCTTAGGGACACCGTATGGCTACACCTTC. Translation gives CASSLGTPYGYTF.

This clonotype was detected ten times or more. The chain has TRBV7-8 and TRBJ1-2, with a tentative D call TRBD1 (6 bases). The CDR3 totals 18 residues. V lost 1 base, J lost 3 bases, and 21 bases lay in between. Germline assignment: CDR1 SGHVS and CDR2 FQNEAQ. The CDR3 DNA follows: TGTGCCAGCAGCTTAGGGGGGCTCGGGCGGGGGGTCGACTATGGCTACACCTTC. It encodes CASSLGGLGRGVDYGYTF.

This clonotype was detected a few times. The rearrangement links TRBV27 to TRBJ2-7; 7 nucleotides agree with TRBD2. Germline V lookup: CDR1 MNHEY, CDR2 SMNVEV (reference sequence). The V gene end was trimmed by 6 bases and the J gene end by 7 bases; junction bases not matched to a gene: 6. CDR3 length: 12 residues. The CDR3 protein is CASSRGGGEQYF. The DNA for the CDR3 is TGTGCCAGCAGCCGTGGGGGGGGAGAGCAGTACTTC.

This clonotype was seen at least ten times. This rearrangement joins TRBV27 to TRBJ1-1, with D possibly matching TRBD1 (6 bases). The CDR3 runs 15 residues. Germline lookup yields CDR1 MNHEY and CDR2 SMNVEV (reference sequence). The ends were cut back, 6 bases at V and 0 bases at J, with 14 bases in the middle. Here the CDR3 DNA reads TGTGCCAGCAGCCTAGGGGGATACATGAACACTGAAGCTTTCTTT. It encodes CASSLGGYMNTEAFF.

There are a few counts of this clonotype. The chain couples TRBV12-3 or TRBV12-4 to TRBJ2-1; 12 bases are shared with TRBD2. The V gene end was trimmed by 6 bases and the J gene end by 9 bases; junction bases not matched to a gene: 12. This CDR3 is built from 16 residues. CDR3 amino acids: CASSLGASGRVGEQFF. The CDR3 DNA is TGTGCCAGCAGCCTTGGGGCTAGCGGGAGGGTAGGTGAGCAGTTCTTC.

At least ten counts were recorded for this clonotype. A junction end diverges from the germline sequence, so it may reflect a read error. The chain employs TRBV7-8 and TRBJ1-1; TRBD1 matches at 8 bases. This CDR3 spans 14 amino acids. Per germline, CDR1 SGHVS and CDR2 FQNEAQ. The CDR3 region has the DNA TGTGCCAGCAGCTTAACTCCGCAGGGGGCTGACGCTTTCTTT. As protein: CASSLTPQGADAFF.

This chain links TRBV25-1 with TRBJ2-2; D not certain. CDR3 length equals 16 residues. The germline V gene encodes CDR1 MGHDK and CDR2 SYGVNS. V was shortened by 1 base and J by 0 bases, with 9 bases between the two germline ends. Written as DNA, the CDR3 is TGTGCCAGCAGTGAATCAATCCGATCGAACACCGGGGAGCTGTTTTTT. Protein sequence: CASSESIRSNTGELFF. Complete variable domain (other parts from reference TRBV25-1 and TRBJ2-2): EADIYQTPRYLVIGTGKKITLECSQTMGHDKMYWYQQDPGMELHLIHYSYGVNSTEKGDLSSESTVSRIRTEHFPLTLESARPSHTSQYLCASSESIRSNTGELFFGEGSRLTVL.

The CDR3 nucleotides are TGTGCCAGCAGCCCGGGGGGTACGCAGTATTTT. It encodes CASSPGGTQYF. The genes are TRBV12-3 or TRBV12-4 and TRBJ2-3, with TRBD2 identical over 7 bases. The CDR3 spans 11 residues. The ends lost 6 bases at V and 8 bases at J; junction bases unmatched: 2.

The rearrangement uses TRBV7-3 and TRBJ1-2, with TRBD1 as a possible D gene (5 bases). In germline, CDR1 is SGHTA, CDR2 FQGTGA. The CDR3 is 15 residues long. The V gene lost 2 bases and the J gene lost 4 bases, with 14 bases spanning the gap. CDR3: CASSLSGGGIYGYTF. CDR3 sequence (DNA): TGTGCCAGCAGCTTATCGGGTGGGGGTATCTATGGCTACACCTTC.

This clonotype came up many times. This CDR3 is CATRGEGETQYF. The CDR3 nucleotides are TGTGCCACCCGAGGGGAGGGTGAGACCCAGTACTTC. J is TRBJ2-5 and V is TRBV10-3; 7 positions match TRBD2. Germline trimming cut 10 bases from V and 5 bases from J; bases unmatched to any gene: 7. CDR3 length: 12 amino acids. Germline CDR1 and CDR2: ENHRY and SYGVKD.

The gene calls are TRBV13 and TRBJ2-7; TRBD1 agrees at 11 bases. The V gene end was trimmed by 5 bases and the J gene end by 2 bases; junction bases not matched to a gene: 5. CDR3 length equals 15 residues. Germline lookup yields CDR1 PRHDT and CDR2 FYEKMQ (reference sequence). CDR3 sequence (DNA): TGTGCCAGCAGCCCTCGGGACAGGGGGGCCTACGAGCAGTACTTC. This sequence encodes CASSPRDRGAYEQYF.

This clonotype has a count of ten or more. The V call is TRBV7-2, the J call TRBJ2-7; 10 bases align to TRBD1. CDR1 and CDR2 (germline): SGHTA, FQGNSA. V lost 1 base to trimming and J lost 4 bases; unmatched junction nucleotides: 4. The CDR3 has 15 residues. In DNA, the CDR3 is TGTGCCAGCAGCTTAGTCGGGACAGGGGCGTACGAGCAGTACTTC. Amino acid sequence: CASSLVGTGAYEQYF.

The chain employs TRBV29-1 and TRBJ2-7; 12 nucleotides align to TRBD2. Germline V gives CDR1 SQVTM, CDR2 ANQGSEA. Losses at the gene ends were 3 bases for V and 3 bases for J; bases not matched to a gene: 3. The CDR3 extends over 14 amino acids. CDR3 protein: CSVEVTSGGYEQYF. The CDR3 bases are TGCAGCGTTGAGGTGACTAGCGGGGGCTACGAGCAGTACTTC.

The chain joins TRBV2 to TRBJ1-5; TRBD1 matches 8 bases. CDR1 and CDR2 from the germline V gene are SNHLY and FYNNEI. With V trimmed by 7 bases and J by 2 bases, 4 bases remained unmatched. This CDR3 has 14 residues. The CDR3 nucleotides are TGTGCCAGCACCCCGGACAGGGGCAATCAGCCCCAGCATTTT. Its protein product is CASTPDRGNQPQHF.

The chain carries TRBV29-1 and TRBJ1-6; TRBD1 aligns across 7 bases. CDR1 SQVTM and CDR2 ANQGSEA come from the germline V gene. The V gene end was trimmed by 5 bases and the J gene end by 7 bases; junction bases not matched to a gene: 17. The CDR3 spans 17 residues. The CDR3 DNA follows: TGCAGCGTTCCTCCGGGACAGTCTCAGCAGGAGAATTCACCCCTCCACTTT. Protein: CSVPPGQSQQENSPLHF.

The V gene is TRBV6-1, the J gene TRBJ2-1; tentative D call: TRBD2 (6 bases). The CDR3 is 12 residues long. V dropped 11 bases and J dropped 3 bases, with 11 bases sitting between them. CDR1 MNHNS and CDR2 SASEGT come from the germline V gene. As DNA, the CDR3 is TGTGCCGGAAGCGGGTTCTACAATGAGCAGTTCTTC. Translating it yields CAGSGFYNEQFF.

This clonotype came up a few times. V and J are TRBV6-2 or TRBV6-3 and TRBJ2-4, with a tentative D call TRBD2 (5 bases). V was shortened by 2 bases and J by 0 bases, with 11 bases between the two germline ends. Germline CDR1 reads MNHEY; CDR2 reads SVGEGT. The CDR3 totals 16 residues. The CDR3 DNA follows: TGTGCCAGCAGTTACCTGGACTCTCTAGCCAAAAACATTCAGTACTTC. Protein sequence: CASSYLDSLAKNIQYF.

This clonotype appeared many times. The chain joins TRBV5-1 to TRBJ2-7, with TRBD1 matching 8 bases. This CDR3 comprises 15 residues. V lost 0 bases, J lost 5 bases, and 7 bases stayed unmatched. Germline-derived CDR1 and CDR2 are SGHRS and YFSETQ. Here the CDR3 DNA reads TGCGCCAGCAGCTTGGCCCCGGACAGGGATCACGAGCAGTACTTC. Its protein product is CASSLAPDRDHEQYF. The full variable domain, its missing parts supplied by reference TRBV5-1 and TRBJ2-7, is KAGVTQTPRYLIKTRGQQVTLSCSPISGHRSVSWYQQTPGQGLQFLFEYFSETQRNKGNFPGRFSGRQFSNSRSEMNVSTLELGDSALYLCASSLAPDRDHEQYFGPGTRLTVT.

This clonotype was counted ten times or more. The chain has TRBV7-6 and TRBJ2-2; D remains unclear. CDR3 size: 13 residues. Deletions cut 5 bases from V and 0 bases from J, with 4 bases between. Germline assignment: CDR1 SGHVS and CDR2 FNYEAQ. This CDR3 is CASSKANTGELFF. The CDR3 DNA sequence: TGTGCCAGCAGCAAAGCGAACACCGGGGAGCTGTTTTTT.

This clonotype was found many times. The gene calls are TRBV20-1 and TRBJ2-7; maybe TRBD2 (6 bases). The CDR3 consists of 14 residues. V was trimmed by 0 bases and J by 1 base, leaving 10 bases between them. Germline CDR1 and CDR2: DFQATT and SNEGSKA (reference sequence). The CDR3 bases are TGCAGTGCTAGAGATTACGGGGGATCCTACGAGCAGTACTTC. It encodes CSARDYGGSYEQYF.